This T cell receptor (beta chain) was profiled in a study of siplizumab effects on memory and regulatory T cells. The protocol was immunoSEQ multiplex PCR, while the TCRdb copy is restricted to in-frame clones and leaves out a portion. Among some 100,000 clones listed, 85% to 95% were seen once. As to this clone: Its specificity is not known.

The V gene lost 2 bases and the J gene lost 2 bases, with 9 bases spanning the gap. Germline CDR1 is KGHSH and CDR2 is LQKENI. The CDR3 has 14 residues. Study-wide results and limits: Major contributors to the alloresponse seemed to be naive T cells, which also appeared more diverse than memory cells. The authors did not confirm suppressive function in proliferating Tregs from siplizumab cultures. Siplizumab significantly brought down the alloreactive sequences that trace back to unstimulated CD4+ memory cells. Sequences below about 10^-5 frequency were poorly captured. As a result, only a minor fraction of alloreactive clones mapped to unstimulated subsets.

The clonotype was recovered from a human donor in good health. Sequencing was done on a sample of Tregs sorted from blood. V usage is TRBV18 and J usage is TRBJ2-5; weak D call: TRBD2 (5 bases). CDR3 sequence: CASSPIRGQETQYF. The CDR3 DNA reads as TGTGCCAGCTCACCAATAAGAGGGCAAGAGACCCAGTACTTC. Together with reference TRBV18 and TRBJ2-5, the CDR3 gives the full variable domain: NAGVMQNPRHLVRRRGQEARLRCSPMKGHSHVYWYRQLPEEGLKFMVYLQKENIIDESGMPKERFSAEFPKEGPSILRIQQVVRGDSAAYFCASSPIRGQETQYFGPGTRLLVL.